This T cell receptor (beta chain) appears in the sequencing data of a study of cytotoxic CD8 clonotypes in ibrutinib-treated CLL. The protocol was immunoSEQ multiplex PCR, while the TCRdb copy is restricted to in-frame clones and leaves out a portion. This sample yields 120,000 to 150,000 clones, of which approximately 80% are seen a single time; around 30% belongs to the top ten. Germline CDR1 reads PRHDT; CDR2 reads FYEKMQ (reference sequence). The CDR3 length is 17 residues. V lost 0 bases, J lost 3 bases, and 7 bases stayed unmatched. Study-level points and caveats: Sustained-remission patients were sampled at one set of times and progressing patients at different ones.

As for this clone: Its antigen remains unidentified.

Sample: PBMCs, taken after 12 months of ibrutinib treatment. J is TRBJ2-3 and V is TRBV13; TRBD2 matches 9 bases. The origin of this receptor is a human donor with chronic lymphocytic leukemia. CDR3 amino acids: CASSLGFLAGRTDTQYF. In nucleotides, the CDR3 is TGTGCCAGCAGCTTAGGTTTCCTAGCGGGAAGGACAGATACGCAGTATTTT.